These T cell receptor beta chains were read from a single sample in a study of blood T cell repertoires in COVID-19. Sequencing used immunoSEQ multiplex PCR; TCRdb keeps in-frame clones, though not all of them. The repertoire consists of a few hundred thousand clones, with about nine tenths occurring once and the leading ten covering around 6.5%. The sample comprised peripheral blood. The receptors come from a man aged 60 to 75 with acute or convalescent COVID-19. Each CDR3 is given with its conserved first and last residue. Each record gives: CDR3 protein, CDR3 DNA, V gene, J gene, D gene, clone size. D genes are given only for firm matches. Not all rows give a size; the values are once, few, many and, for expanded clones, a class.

CAIRVSLGGRPQDTQYF,TGTGCCATCAGAGTGTCCTTGGGCGGGAGGCCGCAGGATACGCAGTATTTT,TRBV10-3,TRBJ2-3,TRBD2,.
CASRREFGLGEQYF,TGTGCCAGCAGACGTGAGTTTGGTCTCGGCGAGCAGTACTTC,TRBV27,TRBJ2-7,.,.
CASSSSGDTQYF,TGTGCCAGCAGTTCTAGCGGAGATACGCAGTATTTT,TRBV7-3,TRBJ2-3,TRBD2,.
CASSAPRDREDEKLFF,TGTGCCAGCAGCGCCCCCCGGGACAGGGAGGATGAAAAACTGTTTTTT,TRBV11-2,TRBJ1-4,TRBD1,once
CASSLAGPYNYGYTF,TGTGCCAGCAGTTTAGCAGGGCCTTATAACTATGGCTACACCTTC,TRBV27,TRBJ1-2,.,.
CASTHVLAGGPGEQFF,TGTGCCAGCACCCACGTCCTAGCGGGAGGGCCCGGTGAGCAGTTCTTC,TRBV27,TRBJ2-1,TRBD2,.
CASSYPQGGYEQYF,TGTGCCAGCAGTTACCCGCAGGGAGGATACGAGCAGTACTTC,TRBV6-6,TRBJ2-7,.,once
CASSDRASSYNSPLHF,TGTGCCAGCAGTGACAGGGCGAGCTCCTATAATTCACCCCTCCACTTT,TRBV6-1,TRBJ1-6,.,.
CASLGGSNTEAFF,TGTGCCAGCCTAGGGGGCTCGAACACTGAAGCTTTCTTT,TRBV2,TRBJ1-1,TRBD1,.
CATSESRQGYNEQFF,TGTGCCACCAGTGAATCTCGACAGGGGTACAATGAGCAGTTCTTC,TRBV24-1,TRBJ2-1,TRBD1,.
CASSLLAGAAHNEQFF,TGTGCCAGCAGCCTCTTAGCGGGAGCGGCCCACAATGAGCAGTTCTTC,TRBV21-1,TRBJ2-1,.,.
CASSVLGTQYF,TGTGCCAGCAGTGTTCTCGGGACCCAGTACTTC,TRBV2,TRBJ2-5,.,.
CTSSQDRAGGKQETQYF,TGCACCAGCAGCCAAGATCGGGCGGGAGGGAAACAAGAGACCCAGTACTTC,TRBV1,TRBJ2-5,.,.
CASSRWVTGTAYTGELFF,TGTGCCAGCAGCCGCTGGGTGACCGGGACAGCTTACACCGGGGAGCTGTTTTTT,TRBV7-2,TRBJ2-2,TRBD1,.
CASNSGGHSPLHF,TGTGCCAGCAACTCCGGGGGTCATTCACCCCTCCACTTT,TRBV28,TRBJ1-6,.,.
CASSLIGGQLYF,TGTGCCAGCAGCTTAATAGGGGGTCAGTTGTACTTC,TRBV7-8,TRBJ2-7,.,.
CAWSEGSEETQYF,TGTGCCTGGAGTGAGGGTAGCGAGGAGACCCAGTACTTC,TRBV30,TRBJ2-5,.,.
CASWPTGERTGELFF,TGTGCCAGCTGGCCCACAGGGGAGCGAACCGGGGAGCTGTTTTTT,TRBV18,TRBJ2-2,TRBD1,.
CSASGHRGGSYNSPLHF,TGCAGTGCTAGTGGCCACAGGGGCGGCTCCTATAATTCACCCCTCCACTTT,TRBV20-1,TRBJ1-6,TRBD1,once
CASTQRGLPYTF,TGTGCCAGCACCCAAAGGGGACTCCCATACACCTTC,TRBV6-5,TRBJ1-2,.,.
CASSLTSGRANEQFF,TGTGCCAGCAGCTTAACTAGCGGGAGGGCGAATGAGCAGTTCTTC,TRBV11-3,TRBJ2-1,TRBD2,.
CASSPWTGVSYEQYF,TGTGCCAGCAGCCCTTGGACAGGGGTTTCCTACGAGCAGTACTTC,TRBV28,TRBJ2-7,TRBD1,few
CASRDRDRGYEQYF,TGTGCCAGCAGGGACCGGGACAGGGGCTACGAGCAGTACTTC,TRBV28,TRBJ2-7,TRBD1,few
CASSLRVLNTEAFF,TGTGCCAGCAGCCTCCGGGTTTTGAACACTGAAGCTTTCTTT,TRBV5-5,TRBJ1-1,.,.
CASSLSSGDRTDTQYF,TGTGCCAGCAGCTTAAGTAGCGGAGACCGCACAGATACGCAGTATTTT,TRBV7-3,TRBJ2-3,.,.
CASSQDNWRQVAGEQYF,TGCGCCAGCAGCCAAGATAATTGGAGACAGGTCGCTGGAGAGCAGTACTTC,TRBV4-3,TRBJ2-7,.,.
CASSDTIWGAGNTIYF,TGTGCCAGCAGCGATACGATCTGGGGGGCTGGAAACACCATATATTTT,TRBV5-4,TRBJ1-3,.,.
CASSRVTGSGQPQHF,TGTGCCAGCAGCCGAGTGACAGGGTCGGGTCAGCCCCAGCATTTT,TRBV7-8,TRBJ1-5,TRBD1,few
CASSEYKGATNEKLFF,TGTGCCAGCAGTGAATATAAAGGAGCAACTAATGAAAAACTGTTTTTT,TRBV25-1,TRBJ1-4,.,.
CASSLDKGPFGNTIYF,TGTGCCAGCAGCTTGGATAAGGGGCCGTTTGGAAACACCATATATTTT,TRBV5-8,TRBJ1-3,.,few
CASSEGQTYEQYF,TGCGCCAGCAGTGAGGGACAGACCTACGAGCAGTACTTC,TRBV10-2,TRBJ2-7,.,.